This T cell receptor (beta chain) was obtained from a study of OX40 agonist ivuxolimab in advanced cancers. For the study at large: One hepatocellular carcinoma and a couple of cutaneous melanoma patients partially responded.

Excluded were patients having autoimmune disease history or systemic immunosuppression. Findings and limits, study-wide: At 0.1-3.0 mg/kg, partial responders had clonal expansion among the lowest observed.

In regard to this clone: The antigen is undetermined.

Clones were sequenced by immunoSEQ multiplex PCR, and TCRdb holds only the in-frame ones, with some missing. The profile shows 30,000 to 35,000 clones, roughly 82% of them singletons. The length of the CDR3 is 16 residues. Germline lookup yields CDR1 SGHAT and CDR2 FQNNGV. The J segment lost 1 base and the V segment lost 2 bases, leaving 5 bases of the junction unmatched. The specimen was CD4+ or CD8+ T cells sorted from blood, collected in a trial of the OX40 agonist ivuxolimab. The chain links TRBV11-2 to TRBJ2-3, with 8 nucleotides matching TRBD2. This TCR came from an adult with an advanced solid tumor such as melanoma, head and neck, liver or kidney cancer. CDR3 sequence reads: CASSLLWRGGTDTQYF. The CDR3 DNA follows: TGTGCCAGCAGCTTATTATGGCGGGGGGGCACAGATACGCAGTATTTT. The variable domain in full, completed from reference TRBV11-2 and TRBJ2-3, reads EAGVAQSPRYKIIEKRQSVAFWCNPISGHATLYWYQQILGQGPKLLIQFQNNGVVDDSQLPKDRFSAERLKGVDSTLKIQPAKLEDSAVYLCASSLLWRGGTDTQYFGPGTRLTVL.